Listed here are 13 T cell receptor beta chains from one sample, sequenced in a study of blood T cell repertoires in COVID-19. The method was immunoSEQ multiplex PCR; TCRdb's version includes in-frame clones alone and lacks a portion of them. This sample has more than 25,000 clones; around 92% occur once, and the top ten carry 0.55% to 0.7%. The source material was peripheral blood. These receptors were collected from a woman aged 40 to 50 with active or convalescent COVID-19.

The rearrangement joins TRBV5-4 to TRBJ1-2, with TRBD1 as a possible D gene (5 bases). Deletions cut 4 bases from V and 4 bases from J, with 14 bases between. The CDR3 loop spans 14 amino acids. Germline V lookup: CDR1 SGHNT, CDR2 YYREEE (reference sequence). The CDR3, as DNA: TGTGCCAGCAGCGTCTCCGGGGGGACCTATGGCTACACCTTC. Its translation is CASSVSGGTYGYTF.

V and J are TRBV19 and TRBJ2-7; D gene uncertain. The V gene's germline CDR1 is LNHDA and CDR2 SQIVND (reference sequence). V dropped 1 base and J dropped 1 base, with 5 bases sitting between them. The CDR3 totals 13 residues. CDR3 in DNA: TGTGCCAGTAGTATAGCTGTGTCCTACGAGCAGTACTTC. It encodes CASSIAVSYEQYF.

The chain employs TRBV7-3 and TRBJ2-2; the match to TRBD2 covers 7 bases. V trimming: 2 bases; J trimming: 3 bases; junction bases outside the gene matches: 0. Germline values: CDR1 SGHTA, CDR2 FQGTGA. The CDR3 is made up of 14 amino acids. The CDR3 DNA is TGTGCCAGCAGCTTAGCGGGGGACACCGGGGAGCTGTTTTTT. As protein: CASSLAGDTGELFF.

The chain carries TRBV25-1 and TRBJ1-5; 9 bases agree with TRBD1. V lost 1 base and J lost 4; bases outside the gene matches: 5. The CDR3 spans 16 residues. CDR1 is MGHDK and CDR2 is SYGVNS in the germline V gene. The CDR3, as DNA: TGTGCCAGCAGTGAATCAGGGACAGGGTTAAATCAGCCCCAGCATTTT. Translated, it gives CASSESGTGLNQPQHF.

CDR3 protein: CASMGTGVHEQYF. CDR3 bases: TGTGCCAGCATGGGGACAGGGGTCCACGAGCAGTACTTC. The gene calls are TRBV2 and TRBJ2-7; TRBD1 matches at 10 bases. Losses at the gene ends were 7 bases for V and 5 bases for J; bases not matched to a gene: 5. The CDR3 extends over 13 amino acids. CDR1 is SNHLY and CDR2 is FYNNEI in the germline V gene.

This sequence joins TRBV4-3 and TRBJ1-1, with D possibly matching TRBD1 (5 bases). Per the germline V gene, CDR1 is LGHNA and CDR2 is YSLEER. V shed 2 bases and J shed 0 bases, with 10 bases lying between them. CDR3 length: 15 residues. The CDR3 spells CASSQRGNLNTEAFF. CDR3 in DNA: TGCGCCAGCAGCCAAAGGGGAAATCTGAACACTGAAGCTTTCTTT.

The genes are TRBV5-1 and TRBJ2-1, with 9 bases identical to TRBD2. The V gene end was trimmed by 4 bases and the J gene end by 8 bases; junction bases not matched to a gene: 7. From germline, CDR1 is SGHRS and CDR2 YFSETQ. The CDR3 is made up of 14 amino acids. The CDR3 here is CASSPWVAGDEQFF. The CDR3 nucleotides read TGCGCCAGCAGCCCGTGGGTAGCGGGAGATGAGCAGTTCTTC.

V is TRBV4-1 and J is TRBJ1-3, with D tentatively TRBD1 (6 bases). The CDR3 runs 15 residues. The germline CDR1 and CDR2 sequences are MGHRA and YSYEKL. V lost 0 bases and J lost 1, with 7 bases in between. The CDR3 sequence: CASSQDRGSGNTIYF. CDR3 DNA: TGCGCCAGCAGCCAAGACAGGGGTTCTGGAAACACCATATATTTT.

The CDR3 spells CASSLSFGRADEKLFF. CDR3 DNA sequence: TGTGCCAGCAGTTTATCTTTCGGCAGGGCGGATGAAAAACTGTTTTTT. This chain uses TRBV27 with TRBJ1-4; TRBD1 is a possible D gene (5 bases). This CDR3 is 16 amino acids long. Looked up from germline, CDR1 is MNHEY and CDR2 is SMNVEV (reference sequence). The V and J ends lost 0 bases and 6 bases respectively, with 14 bases between them.

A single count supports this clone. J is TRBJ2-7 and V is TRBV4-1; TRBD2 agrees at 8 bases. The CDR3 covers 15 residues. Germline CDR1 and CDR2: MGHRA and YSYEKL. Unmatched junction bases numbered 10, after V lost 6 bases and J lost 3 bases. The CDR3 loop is CASSYEASGFYEQYF. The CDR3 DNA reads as TGCGCCAGCAGTTATGAGGCTAGCGGGTTCTACGAGCAGTACTTC.

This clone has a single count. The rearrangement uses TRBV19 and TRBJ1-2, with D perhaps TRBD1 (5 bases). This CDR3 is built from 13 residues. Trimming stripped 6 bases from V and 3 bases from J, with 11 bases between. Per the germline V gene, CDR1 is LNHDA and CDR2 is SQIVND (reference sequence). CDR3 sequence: CASRPPGDYGYTF. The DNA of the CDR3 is TGTGCCAGTAGGCCCCCGGGGGACTATGGCTACACCTTC. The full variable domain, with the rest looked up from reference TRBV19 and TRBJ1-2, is DGGITQSPKYLFRKEGQNVTLSCEQNLNHDAMYWYRQDPGQGLRLIYYSQIVNDFQKGDIAEGYSVSREKKESFPLTVTSAQKNPTAFYLCASRPPGDYGYTFGSGTRLTVV.

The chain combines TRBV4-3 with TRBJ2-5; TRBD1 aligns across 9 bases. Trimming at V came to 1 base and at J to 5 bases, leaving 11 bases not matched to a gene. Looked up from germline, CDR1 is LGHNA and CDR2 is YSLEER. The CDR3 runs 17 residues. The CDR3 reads CASSQGGQGSAQETQYF. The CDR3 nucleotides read TGCGCCAGCAGCCAAGGGGGACAGGGAAGTGCTCAGGAGACCCAGTACTTC.

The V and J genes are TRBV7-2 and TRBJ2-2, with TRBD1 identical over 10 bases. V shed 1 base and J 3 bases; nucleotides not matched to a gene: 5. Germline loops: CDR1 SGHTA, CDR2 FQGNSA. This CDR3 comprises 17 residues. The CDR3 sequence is CASSLVTGGSDTGELFF. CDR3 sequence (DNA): TGTGCCAGCAGCTTAGTGACAGGGGGCAGTGACACCGGGGAGCTGTTTTTT.